This is a list of T cell receptor beta chains from one sample in a study of T cell repertoires in cytomegalovirus infection. TCRdb reprocessed the reads with MiXCR, giving one entry per CDR3 protein. The table lists approximately 7,200 distinct CDR3 sequences, less than 70% of them singletons. Their specific antigens are unknown. The source material was PBMCs, sequenced either directly or after in vitro stimulation (not recorded which). The receptors were gathered from a human donor in good health (CMV status not recorded). Some clones in this sample may be carry-over from other donors' samples. Both conserved end residues are part of each CDR3. The D gene is left open where the match is weak. Expanded clones get a size class; other rows say once, few or many, or leave the size out.

TRBJ1-6 | TRBV7-8 | . | . | TGTGCCAGCAGCCCCACGGGGCAGGTCTATAATTCACCCCTCCACTTT | CASSPTGQVYNSPLHF
TRBJ1-5 | TRBV7-2 | many | . | TGTGCCAGCAGCCCCTCGGGACACGGATCATTGGGGCCCCAGCATTTT | CASSPSGHGSLGPQHF
TRBJ1-5 | TRBV19 | . | . | TGTGCCAGTAGTTCAATATATACCGGTAAATGTGAAGACAATCAGCCCCAGCATTTT | CASSSIYTGKCEDNQPQHF
TRBJ2-5 | TRBV6-2/TRBV6-3 | . | . | TGTGCCAGCAGTTACAAGGTTGCGGGCGAGACCCAGTACTTC | CASSYKVAGETQYF
TRBJ2-7 | TRBV5-6 | . | . | TGTGCCAGCAGCATCTCGGGGCTCTACGAGCAGTACTTC | CASSISGLYEQYF
TRBJ2-5 | TRBV20-1 | . | TRBD2 | TGCAGTGCTAGCGTAGCGGGAGGGGCCCAGTACTTC | CSASVAGGAQYF
TRBJ2-7 | TRBV7-6 | few | . | TGTGCCAGCAGCAAGGGGACTTTCTCCTACGAGCAGTACTTC | CASSKGTFSYEQYF
TRBJ1-2 | TRBV7-2 | . | TRBD1 | TGTGCCAGCAGCCACCCGACAGGGATAATCTATGGCTACACCTTC | CASSHPTGIIYGYTF
TRBJ1-2 | TRBV7-9 | few | . | TGTGCCAGCAGCTATCAGGGGTATGGCTACACCTTC | CASSYQGYGYTF
TRBJ1-5 | TRBV4-1 | many | TRBD1 | TGCGCCAGCAGCCTTGGGACAGGGAATCAGCCCCAGCATTTT | CASSLGTGNQPQHF
TRBJ1-2 | TRBV7-8 | . | . | TGTGCCAGCAGCTTATTGGACGTCACTCCTACAGGGTTGGGTAGTGGCTACACCTTC | CASSLLDVTPTGLGSGYTF
TRBJ2-1 | TRBV7-6 | . | . | TGTGCCAGCAGCTTAGAGTCCAGATACAATGAGCAGTTCTTC | CASSLESRYNEQFF
TRBJ1-2 | TRBV20-1 | many | . | TGCAGTGCTAGCGGGCAGTACTATGGCTACACCTTC | CSASGQYYGYTF
TRBJ1-2 | TRBV27 | medium-sized | TRBD1 | TGTGCCAGCTCCGTACAGGGGGCGAACTATGGCTACACCTTC | CASSVQGANYGYTF
TRBJ1-1 | TRBV6-1 | few | . | TGTGCCAGCAGTGACACCAGGAGGAACACTGAAGCTTTCTTT | CASSDTRRNTEAFF
TRBJ2-5 | TRBV5-1 | . | TRBD2 | TGCGCCAGCAGCCCGGGACTAGCGGGGGCCGCAGAGACCCAGTACTTC | CASSPGLAGAAETQYF
TRBJ2-7 | TRBV4-1 | . | . | TGCGCCAGCAGCCAGAAAAGAACAGGGGAGCAGTACTTC | CASSQKRTGEQYF
TRBJ1-3 | TRBV19 | many | . | TGTGCCAGTAGTCTGAGACTCCTATCAGGGAACACCATATATTTT | CASSLRLLSGNTIYF
TRBJ1-4 | TRBV5-1 | . | . | TGCGCCAGCAGCTTGTTACAGCCAGTTGGGGAAAAACTGTTTTTT | CASSLLQPVGEKLFF
TRBJ1-6 | TRBV4-2 | few | . | TGTGCCAGCAGCCCCAGAATAAACAGGCGATTCTATAATTCACCCCTCCACTTT | CASSPRINRRFYNSPLHF
TRBJ2-1 | TRBV6-1 | . | . | TGTGCCAGCAGGAGAACCGGGACACAGAACAATGAGCAGTTCTTC | CASRRTGTQNNEQFF
TRBJ2-3 | TRBV4-2 | once | . | TGTGCCAGCATCCAAGAATGGGGGGGGCCTGTGAATACGCAGTATTTT | CASIQEWGGPVNTQYF
TRBJ2-6 | TRBV7-8 | . | . | TGTGCCAGCAGCCTAGGGGCTCTGACCTCTGGGGCCAACGTCCTGACTTTC | CASSLGALTSGANVLTF
TRBJ2-7 | TRBV11-2 | few | . | TGTGCCAGCAGCTTCAGGGCCCCCTACGAGCAGTACTTC | CASSFRAPYEQYF
TRBJ1-1 | TRBV5-1 | . | . | TGCGCCAGCAGCTCCAGGGATACGAACACTGAAGCTTTCTTT | CASSSRDTNTEAFF